Each of the 27 T cell receptor beta chains below was sequenced from the same sample in a study of blood T cell repertoires in COVID-19. Using immunoSEQ multiplex PCR, the repertoire was profiled, and TCRdb retains in-frame clones only, with some absent. The sample includes around 430,000 clones, 87% of them seen just once. Sample: PBMCs or T cells enriched from blood (not recorded which). The source of these receptors is a woman between 50 and 59 years old who had recovered from COVID-19.

The chain links TRBV27 to TRBJ2-3; no definite D call. Trimming shortened V by 1 base and J by 5 bases, and 7 bases separated the two germline ends. CDR1 and CDR2 (germline): MNHEY, SMNVEV (reference sequence). The CDR3 contains 13 residues. The CDR3 DNA is TGTGCCAGCAGTTTATTTCTAGAAGATACGCAGTATTTT. Protein sequence: CASSLFLEDTQYF.

The chain combines TRBV7-2 with TRBJ1-2; D is unclear. The V end lost 2 bases, the J end lost 4 bases, and 8 bases lay between the germline ends. CDR3 size: 13 residues. Germline CDR1 is SGHTA and CDR2 is FQGNSA. The CDR3, as DNA: TGTGCCAGCAGCTTAATCCCCAGCTATGGCTACACCTTC. Translating it yields CASSLIPSYGYTF.

The CDR3 DNA reads as TGTGCCAGCAGTTTAAATCCCTCCGGCAATCAGCCCCAGCATTTT. Protein product: CASSLNPSGNQPQHF. This sequence joins TRBV27 and TRBJ1-5; no firm D call. There are 15 residues in the CDR3. The ends were cut back, 2 bases at V and 2 bases at J, with 10 bases in the middle. Per the germline V gene, CDR1 is MNHEY and CDR2 is SMNVEV (reference sequence).

The chain employs TRBV7-9 and TRBJ1-6; the match to TRBD1 covers 10 bases. Germline lookup yields CDR1 SEHNR and CDR2 FQNEAQ (reference sequence). This CDR3 spans 18 amino acids. V lost 2 bases, J lost 5 bases, and 9 bases stayed unmatched. The CDR3 DNA reads TGTGCCAGCAGCTTAACGGCGACAGGGGGCTTTAATAATTCACCCCTCCACTTT. Residues: CASSLTATGGFNNSPLHF.

This chain links TRBV28 with TRBJ1-1, with TRBD1 matching 7 bases. V was clipped by 9 bases and J by 6 bases; unmatched bases: 19. This CDR3 is built from 16 residues. Germline values: CDR1 MDHEN, CDR2 SYDVKM. This CDR3 is CARGYQGGPGFPEAFF. The CDR3 nucleotides are TGTGCCAGAGGTTATCAGGGGGGACCGGGGTTCCCTGAAGCTTTCTTT.

This CDR3 reads CASSYPSGGATDTQYF. CDR3 nucleotide sequence: TGTGCCAGCAGTTACCCTAGCGGGGGGGCCACAGATACGCAGTATTTT. V gene TRBV28 combines with J gene TRBJ2-3, with 12 bases aligning to TRBD2. This CDR3 is built from 16 residues. The germline V gene has CDR1 MDHEN and CDR2 SYDVKM. Losses at the gene ends were 4 bases for V and 2 bases for J; bases not matched to a gene: 4.

This clone turned up a few times. The chain employs TRBV4-3 and TRBJ2-3, with 7 bases that match TRBD1. Germline V gene sequence: CDR1 LGHNA, CDR2 YSLEER. V trimming: 0 bases; J trimming: 6 bases; junction bases outside the gene matches: 12. This CDR3 region has 17 residues. In DNA form, the CDR3 reads TGCGCCAGCAGCCAAGAAAGGGGGCGCCCCAAAATGGATACGCAGTATTTT. It is translated as CASSQERGRPKMDTQYF.

The J gene is TRBJ1-1, the V gene TRBV5-8; 7 bases line up with TRBD1. V was pared by 4 bases and J by 0 bases, with 9 bases of the junction left unmatched. This CDR3 has 16 residues. CDR1 is SGHTS, CDR2 YDEGEE, per germline. The CDR3 nucleotides are TGTGCCAGCAGCCCGGGGACAGTCTTAGTGAACACTGAAGCTTTCTTT. As protein: CASSPGTVLVNTEAFF.

The V gene is TRBV3-1 (or the pseudogene TRBV3-2), the J gene TRBJ2-5; 12 bases match TRBD2. The CDR3 covers 19 residues. Trimming took 0 bases from V and 3 from J; bases not matched to a gene: 11. The germline V gene has CDR1 LGHDT and CDR2 YNNKEL (reference sequence). The CDR3 bases are TGTGCCAGCAGCCAAGATTCATGGACTAGCGGGGTGGGGAAAGAGACCCAGTACTTC. Protein: CASSQDSWTSGVGKETQYF.

The V gene is TRBV7-2, the J gene TRBJ1-2; no definite D call. The CDR3 contains 13 residues. CDR1 is SGHTA, CDR2 FQGNSA, per germline. V lost 3 bases and J lost 1, with 6 bases in between. The CDR3 region is CASSLEVNYGYTF. The CDR3 DNA is TGTGCCAGCAGCTTGGAGGTTAACTATGGCTACACCTTC.

The chain joins TRBV7-9 to TRBJ2-7; 9 bases agree with TRBD1. CDR3 length: 15 residues. V was clipped by 5 bases and J by 1 base; unmatched bases: 6. From germline, CDR1 is SEHNR and CDR2 FQNEAQ (reference sequence). The CDR3 sequence: CASSLPDRGSYEQYF. CDR3 bases: TGTGCCAGCAGCCTACCCGACAGGGGGTCCTACGAGCAGTACTTC.

The V and J genes are TRBV19 and TRBJ1-5; D is unresolved. Per the germline V gene, CDR1 is LNHDA and CDR2 is SQIVND (reference sequence). The CDR3 totals 16 residues. V lost 6 bases, J lost 0 bases, and 15 bases lay in between. CDR3 loop: CASSSPERYSNQPQHF. CDR3 coding DNA: TGTGCCAGTAGCTCCCCAGAGCGGTATAGCAATCAGCCCCAGCATTTT.

This clone showed up just a few times. The rearrangement uses TRBV5-1 and TRBJ1-3; weak D call: TRBD1 (5 bases). Trimming left V 0 bases short and J 4 bases short, with 11 bases between. In germline, CDR1 is SGHRS, CDR2 YFSETQ. The CDR3 extends over 15 amino acids. CDR3 residues: CASSLAAGNGNTIYF. DNA of the CDR3: TGCGCCAGCAGCTTGGCAGCAGGGAACGGAAACACCATATATTTT.

V gene TRBV4-3 combines with J gene TRBJ2-1; no clear D gene. The germline V gene has CDR1 LGHNA and CDR2 YSLEER. Trimming cost V 0 bases and J 0 bases, with 3 bases left between them. This CDR3 is built from 14 residues. CDR3 loop: CASSQDSSYNEQFF. The CDR3 region has the DNA TGCGCCAGCAGCCAAGACAGCTCCTACAATGAGCAGTTCTTC.

V gene TRBV7-2 combines with J gene TRBJ1-3, with D uncertain. Germline CDR1 and CDR2: SGHTA and FQGNSA. There are 15 residues in the CDR3. V was trimmed by 2 bases and J by 0 bases, leaving 8 bases between them. CDR3 in amino acids: CASSLYSGSGNTIYF. Written as DNA, the CDR3 is TGTGCCAGCAGCTTATATAGCGGCTCTGGAAACACCATATATTTT.

The V gene is TRBV10-3, the J gene TRBJ1-1; 10 positions match TRBD1. The CDR3 consists of 13 residues. The V gene's germline CDR1 is ENHRY and CDR2 SYGVKD. V lost 7 bases to trimming and J lost 6 bases; unmatched junction nucleotides: 5. The CDR3 region is CAIMGQGSAEAFF. CDR3 sequence (DNA): TGTGCCATCATGGGACAGGGGAGCGCTGAAGCTTTCTTT.

The V and J genes are TRBV5-1 and TRBJ2-6; 11 bases agree with TRBD1. Germline CDR1 is SGHRS and CDR2 is YFSETQ. The CDR3 contains 18 residues. Unmatched junction bases numbered 6, after V lost 3 bases and J lost 1 base. The CDR3 loop reads CASSSTGTGGSGANVLTF. CDR3 coding DNA: TGCGCCAGCAGCTCTACCGGGACAGGGGGTTCTGGGGCCAACGTCCTGACTTTC.

The CDR3 region has the DNA TGCGCCAGCAGCCAGCCAGGTTCTATGAACACTGAAGCTTTCTTT. Its translation: CASSQPGSMNTEAFF. The chain recombines TRBV4-1 with TRBJ1-1; D is undetermined. This CDR3 region has 15 residues. V was pared by 3 bases and J by 0 bases, with 11 bases between. Looked up from germline, CDR1 is MGHRA and CDR2 is YSYEKL.

The chain employs TRBV30 and TRBJ1-6; no reliable D call. V was clipped by 2 bases and J by 5 bases, with 13 bases between them. The CDR3 totals 15 residues. Germline V gives CDR1 GTSNPN, CDR2 SVGIG (reference sequence). DNA of the CDR3: TGTGCCTGGAGTCGGCTCGGGAAAGATAATTCACCCCTCCACTTT. This gives the protein CAWSRLGKDNSPLHF.

The CDR3 DNA follows: TGTGCCAGCAGTTCCTTTAAACAGGGGGCGTATCCTGGCTACACCTTC. Amino acid sequence: CASSSFKQGAYPGYTF. V and J are TRBV28 and TRBJ1-2; 9 nucleotides align to TRBD1. Germline values: CDR1 MDHEN, CDR2 SYDVKM. This CDR3 contains 16 residues. J was trimmed by 7 bases and V by 4 bases; bases with no gene match: 13.

The gene calls are TRBV2 and TRBJ2-7; tentative D call: TRBD2 (6 bases). V was clipped by 4 bases and J by 5 bases, with 24 bases between them. The CDR3 length is 17 residues. Germline V gives CDR1 SNHLY, CDR2 FYNNEI. The CDR3 DNA sequence: TGTGCCAGCAGTGTCGGAGGTTGGGAGACTAGGGGCCACGAGCAGTACTTC. This gives the protein CASSVGGWETRGHEQYF.

The rearrangement links TRBV4-2 to TRBJ1-4; D is undetermined. CDR1 and CDR2 from the germline V gene are LGHNA and YNFKEQ. The CDR3 spans 14 residues. V lost 4 bases and J lost 4, with 10 bases in between. Here the CDR3 DNA reads TGTGCCAGCAGCCTGGGGAGGATTAATGAAAAACTGTTTTTT. It yields the protein CASSLGRINEKLFF.

This clone has only a few counts. This sequence joins TRBV7-9 and TRBJ2-7, with TRBD1 identical over 8 bases. The germline V gene encodes CDR1 SEHNR and CDR2 FQNEAQ (reference sequence). The CDR3 runs 13 residues. V shed 2 bases and J 3 bases; nucleotides not matched to a gene: 0. CDR3 sequence (DNA): TGTGCCAGCAGCTTAACAGGGGGCTACGAGCAGTACTTC. Translating it yields CASSLTGGYEQYF.

This clone was detected once. The V call is TRBV11-2, the J call TRBJ1-4; weak D call: TRBD1 (6 bases). Trimming removed 0 bases at V and 8 bases at J, with 22 bases between. Germline CDR1 is SGHAT and CDR2 is FQNNGV. The CDR3 has 18 amino acids. The CDR3 loop is CASSLDRHTPGRGEKLFF. The DNA for the CDR3 is TGTGCCAGCAGCTTAGATCGCCATACCCCAGGGAGGGGGGAAAAACTGTTTTTT.

The chain joins TRBV10-2 to TRBJ1-6, with 10 bases fitting TRBD1. Trimming cost V 6 bases and J 7 bases; bases outside gene matches: 6. Germline-derived CDR1 and CDR2 are WSHSY and SAAADI. There are 15 residues in the CDR3. The CDR3 loop reads CASREPGQGNSPLHF. CDR3 sequence (DNA): TGCGCCAGCAGGGAACCGGGACAGGGGAATTCACCCCTCCACTTT.

This clone was detected only once. The chain combines TRBV28 with TRBJ2-2; TRBD1 matches 11 bases. CDR3 length: 15 amino acids. After removal of 7 bases from V and 6 bases from J, the junction contained 7 bases not matched to a gene. The germline V gene has CDR1 MDHEN and CDR2 SYDVKM. CDR3 in amino acids: CASTFWTGGPGELFF. CDR3 coding DNA: TGTGCCAGCACATTTTGGACAGGGGGCCCCGGGGAGCTGTTTTTT.

This sequence joins TRBV28 and TRBJ2-5; D is undetermined. V was shortened by 3 bases and J by 1 base, with 21 bases between the two germline ends. Per the germline V gene, CDR1 is MDHEN and CDR2 is SYDVKM. The CDR3 is 18 amino acids. CDR3 protein: CASSFDNWRLIGQETQYF. CDR3 DNA: TGTGCCAGCAGTTTCGACAATTGGCGCTTAATAGGCCAAGAGACCCAGTACTTC.